This entry is about one T cell receptor (beta chain). Its antigen is undetermined. This specimen comes from a study of OX40 agonist ivuxolimab in advanced cancers. This CDR3 has 11 residues. V lost 8 bases to trimming and J lost 0 bases, with 4 bases between them. Germline V gene sequence: CDR1 MGHDK, CDR2 SYGVNS. Profiled with immunoSEQ multiplex PCR; TCRdb holds only in-frame clones, not every one. In the table there are around 70,000 clones, about 84% of which are singletons. Study-wide results and caveats: Normalized expansion of T-cell clones was also low for some nonresponders. The authors did not determine the antigen specificity of the expanded peripheral T cells. The mean number of expanded clones was higher in CD8+ T cells than in CD4+.

This material consisted of CD4+ or CD8+ T cells sorted from blood, taken in a trial of the OX40 agonist ivuxolimab. The sequence came from an adult with an advanced solid tumor such as melanoma, head and neck, liver or kidney cancer. The V call is TRBV25-1, the J call TRBJ1-1; D unclear. This CDR3 is CASLLNTEAFF. In nucleotides, the CDR3 is TGTGCCAGCCTTCTGAACACTGAAGCTTTCTTT. The variable domain in full, with the rest retrieved from reference TRBV25-1 and TRBJ1-1, is EADIYQTPRYLVIGTGKKITLECSQTMGHDKMYWYQQDPGMELHLIHYSYGVNSTEKGDLSSESTVSRIRTEHFPLTLESARPSHTSQYLCASLLNTEAFFGQGTRLTVV.